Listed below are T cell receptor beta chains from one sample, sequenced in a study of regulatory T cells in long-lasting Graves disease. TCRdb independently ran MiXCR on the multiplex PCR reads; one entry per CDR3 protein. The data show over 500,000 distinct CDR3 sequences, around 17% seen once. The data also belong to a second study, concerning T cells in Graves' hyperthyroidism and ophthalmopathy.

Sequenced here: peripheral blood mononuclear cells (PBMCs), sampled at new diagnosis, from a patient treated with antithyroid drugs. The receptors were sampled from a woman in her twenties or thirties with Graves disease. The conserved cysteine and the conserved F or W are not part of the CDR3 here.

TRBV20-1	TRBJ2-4	SARVTGTSGRAV
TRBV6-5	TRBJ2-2	ASSYTFSGGELF
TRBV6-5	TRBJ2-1	ASSYPLDNEQF
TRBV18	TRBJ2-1	ASRDRGPGNEQF
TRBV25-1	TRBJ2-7	ASKSASPYEQY
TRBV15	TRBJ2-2	ATSTQGVGELF
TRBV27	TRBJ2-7	ASKPRTGSHEQY
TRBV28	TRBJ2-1	ASSFKSRVAGGSYNEQF
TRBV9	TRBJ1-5	ASSASRDLYQPQH
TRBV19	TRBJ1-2	ASRNKGVTSGYT